This is a list of T cell receptor beta chains from one sample in a study of blood T cell repertoires in COVID-19. Here immunoSEQ multiplex PCR was the method, and the copy in TCRdb shows in-frame clones only, minus some. The sample shows about 370,000 clones, about 90% of them seen only once. Sequencing used peripheral blood. These receptors all come from a woman aged 30 to 39 with COVID-19, enrolled during active disease. Each CDR3 is given with its conserved first and last residue. A D gene is named only where the DNA matches it firmly. A clone size is listed for some rows: how often the clone was seen (once, few, many), or a class if it is expanded.

V gene: TRBV28; clone size: NA; D gene: NA; J gene: TRBJ2-5; CDR3 DNA: TGTGCCAGCAGTTCCGGTGTGGAGACCCAGTACTTC; CDR3 protein: CASSSGVETQYF
V gene: TRBV3-1/TRBV3-2; clone size: NA; D gene: TRBD2; J gene: TRBJ2-2; CDR3 DNA: TGTGCCAGCAGCCAAGATGGGGTAGCGGGACGCGCCGGGGAGCTGTTTTTT; CDR3 protein: CASSQDGVAGRAGELFF
V gene: TRBV6-2/TRBV6-3; clone size: NA; D gene: NA; J gene: TRBJ2-1; CDR3 DNA: TGTGCCAGCAGTTACTCTGAACGGAGTGAGCAGTTCTTC; CDR3 protein: CASSYSERSEQFF
V gene: TRBV28; clone size: NA; D gene: TRBD2; J gene: TRBJ2-5; CDR3 DNA: TGTGCCAGCACCACTAGCGGGCCACAGGGGACCCAGTACTTC; CDR3 protein: CASTTSGPQGTQYF
V gene: TRBV3-1/TRBV3-2; clone size: NA; D gene: NA; J gene: TRBJ2-3; CDR3 DNA: TGTGCCAGCAGCCAAGATCACGGGGATACGCAGTATTTT; CDR3 protein: CASSQDHGDTQYF
V gene: TRBV5-5; clone size: NA; D gene: NA; J gene: TRBJ2-3; CDR3 DNA: TGTGCCAGCAGCAATAAACCAGTACGGGGATTTGGAACAGATACGCAGTATTTT; CDR3 protein: CASSNKPVRGFGTDTQYF
V gene: TRBV7-8; clone size: NA; D gene: NA; J gene: TRBJ2-3; CDR3 DNA: TGTGCCAGCAGCTCGACCCCACCGGGAAGGACGCAGTATTTT; CDR3 protein: CASSSTPPGRTQYF
V gene: TRBV18; clone size: NA; D gene: NA; J gene: TRBJ1-6; CDR3 DNA: TGTGCCAGCTCACCACCGGGGAGGGTGGGTTCACCCCTCCACTTT; CDR3 protein: CASSPPGRVGSPLHF
V gene: TRBV7-9; clone size: NA; D gene: TRBD1; J gene: TRBJ2-7; CDR3 DNA: TGTGCCAGCAGCAGGGGGGACAGGGTCCACGAGCAGTACTTC; CDR3 protein: CASSRGDRVHEQYF
V gene: TRBV11-2; clone size: NA; D gene: NA; J gene: TRBJ2-2; CDR3 DNA: TGTGCCAGCAGCCAAGACAGGGGAGGGAGGAACACCGGGGAGCTGTTTTTT; CDR3 protein: CASSQDRGGRNTGELFF
V gene: TRBV2; clone size: NA; D gene: NA; J gene: TRBJ1-6; CDR3 DNA: TGTGCAGCAGCGTACGCCGAGAGGTCACCCCTCCACTTT; CDR3 protein: CAAAYAERSPLHF
V gene: TRBV10-2; clone size: NA; D gene: TRBD2; J gene: TRBJ2-2; CDR3 DNA: TGCGCCAGCAGGGGGGCGGGGGGATACACCGGGGAGCTGTTTTTT; CDR3 protein: CASRGAGGYTGELFF
V gene: TRBV4-1; clone size: NA; D gene: TRBD2; J gene: TRBJ2-5; CDR3 DNA: TGCGCCAGCAGCCAAGATCTTACTAGCGTCTCGCGAGGGACCCAGTACTTC; CDR3 protein: CASSQDLTSVSRGTQYF
V gene: TRBV15; clone size: NA; D gene: NA; J gene: TRBJ2-1; CDR3 DNA: TGTGCCACCAGCAGATCCCCTGATACATCCTACAATGAGCAGTTCTTC; CDR3 protein: CATSRSPDTSYNEQFF
V gene: TRBV6-2/TRBV6-3; clone size: NA; D gene: NA; J gene: TRBJ1-1; CDR3 DNA: TGTGCCAGCAGTTACCAGGGCAGGAACACTGAAGCTTTCTTT; CDR3 protein: CASSYQGRNTEAFF
V gene: TRBV28; clone size: NA; D gene: TRBD2; J gene: TRBJ2-1; CDR3 DNA: TGTGCCAGCAGTTTATTAGCGGGAGGGCCGAAGAGTGAGCAGTTCTTC; CDR3 protein: CASSLLAGGPKSEQFF
V gene: TRBV2; clone size: NA; D gene: NA; J gene: TRBJ2-7; CDR3 DNA: TGTGCCAGCAGTGAATCGACAGTCTACGAGCAGTACTTC; CDR3 protein: CASSESTVYEQYF
V gene: TRBV9; clone size: NA; D gene: TRBD2; J gene: TRBJ2-1; CDR3 DNA: TGTGCCAGCAGCGTAGAGGGGCGGGAGGGGCGGAATGAGCAGTTCTTC; CDR3 protein: CASSVEGREGRNEQFF
V gene: TRBV27; clone size: NA; D gene: TRBD1; J gene: TRBJ1-2; CDR3 DNA: TGTGCCAGCAAACCGGAGAAGGGGACAGGACCTTCCTATGGCTACACCTTC; CDR3 protein: CASKPEKGTGPSYGYTF
V gene: TRBV27; clone size: once; D gene: NA; J gene: TRBJ2-5; CDR3 DNA: TGTGCCAGCAGTTTAACTAGATTTGAGACCCAGTACTTC; CDR3 protein: CASSLTRFETQYF
V gene: TRBV2; clone size: few; D gene: TRBD1; J gene: TRBJ2-7; CDR3 DNA: TGTGCCAGCAGCCAAGCCCCGGGACAGGTCTACGAGCAGTACTTC; CDR3 protein: CASSQAPGQVYEQYF
V gene: TRBV19; clone size: NA; D gene: NA; J gene: TRBJ2-5; CDR3 DNA: TGTGCCAGTAGTATCAGGGTAGGCCAAGAGACCCAGTACTTC; CDR3 protein: CASSIRVGQETQYF
V gene: TRBV19; clone size: NA; D gene: NA; J gene: TRBJ1-5; CDR3 DNA: TGTGCCAGTAGGCGACGACAGGTCAATCAGCCCCAGCATTTT; CDR3 protein: CASRRRQVNQPQHF
V gene: TRBV2; clone size: NA; D gene: TRBD2; J gene: TRBJ2-3; CDR3 DNA: TGTGCCAGTACCTTACAACTAGCGGGAGCGGATACGCAGTATTTT; CDR3 protein: CASTLQLAGADTQYF
V gene: TRBV19; clone size: NA; D gene: TRBD1; J gene: TRBJ1-2; CDR3 DNA: TGTGCCAGTAGTCCGGCCCCCTGGGACAGGACGGCCTTC; CDR3 protein: CASSPAPWDRTAF
V gene: TRBV2; clone size: NA; D gene: TRBD1; J gene: TRBJ2-7; CDR3 DNA: TGTGCCAGCAGTGACCCCACCGGGACAGGGGCCTACGAGCAGTACTTC; CDR3 protein: CASSDPTGTGAYEQYF
V gene: TRBV6-2/TRBV6-3; clone size: NA; D gene: NA; J gene: TRBJ2-1; CDR3 DNA: TGTGCCAGCAGTCACCTACCTCGGCGGGGGCAGTACAATGAGCAGTTCTTC; CDR3 protein: CASSHLPRRGQYNEQFF
V gene: TRBV19; clone size: NA; D gene: TRBD1; J gene: TRBJ1-6; CDR3 DNA: TGTGCCAGTAGGGTACGCCAGGGGGGATCTTCACCCCTCCACTTT; CDR3 protein: CASRVRQGGSSPLHF
V gene: TRBV29-1; clone size: once; D gene: NA; J gene: TRBJ1-1; CDR3 DNA: TGCAGCGTCACGGGGGTTAACACTGAAGCTTTCTTT; CDR3 protein: CSVTGVNTEAFF
V gene: TRBV6-5; clone size: NA; D gene: NA; J gene: TRBJ2-2; CDR3 DNA: TGTGCCAGCAGTTACCCGTCCGGGGGGCAAGAGGAGCTGTTTTTT; CDR3 protein: CASSYPSGGQEELFF
V gene: TRBV12-3/TRBV12-4; clone size: once; D gene: TRBD1; J gene: TRBJ1-1; CDR3 DNA: TGTGCCAGCAGAAACAGGGGGCGCGGGGCTTTCTTT; CDR3 protein: CASRNRGRGAFF
V gene: TRBV5-4; clone size: NA; D gene: NA; J gene: TRBJ1-4; CDR3 DNA: TGTGCCAGCAGCCCAAGCGCGGGGGAAAAACTGTTTTTT; CDR3 protein: CASSPSAGEKLFF
V gene: TRBV13; clone size: NA; D gene: TRBD2; J gene: TRBJ2-5; CDR3 DNA: TGTGCCAGCAGCTCGACTAGCGACTTTGGGAAGACCCAGTACTTC; CDR3 protein: CASSSTSDFGKTQYF
V gene: TRBV19; clone size: NA; D gene: NA; J gene: TRBJ2-6; CDR3 DNA: TGTGCCAGTAGTCCCCCCCCCTCCACTAGTGGGGCCAACGTCCTGACTTTC; CDR3 protein: CASSPPPSTSGANVLTF
V gene: TRBV11-3; clone size: NA; D gene: NA; J gene: TRBJ1-3; CDR3 DNA: TGTGCCAGCAGCTGGGGACATAAAGAAGACACCATATATTTT; CDR3 protein: CASSWGHKEDTIYF
V gene: TRBV4-1; clone size: once; D gene: NA; J gene: TRBJ1-2; CDR3 DNA: TGCGCCAGCAGCCAAGTGAGCGGGCTGAACTATGGCTACACCTTC; CDR3 protein: CASSQVSGLNYGYTF
V gene: TRBV7-2; clone size: NA; D gene: TRBD2; J gene: TRBJ2-4; CDR3 DNA: TGTGCCAGCAGCCCAGGGACTAGCGGGGCACAGTACTTC; CDR3 protein: CASSPGTSGAQYF
V gene: TRBV2; clone size: NA; D gene: TRBD2; J gene: TRBJ2-2; CDR3 DNA: TGTGCCAGTCTTCGAGGAGGGGAGGGAACCGGGGAGCTGTTTTTT; CDR3 protein: CASLRGGEGTGELFF
V gene: TRBV12-5; clone size: NA; D gene: NA; J gene: TRBJ2-1; CDR3 DNA: TGTGCTAGTGGTTTGGTAAATCGTGGGCAGGGAATGAACTTCTTC; CDR3 protein: CASGLVNRGQGMNFF
V gene: TRBV27; clone size: few; D gene: NA; J gene: TRBJ2-7; CDR3 DNA: TGTGCCAGCAGTTCCCTTCGGGGTGGCCTCTCCTACGAGCAGTACTTC; CDR3 protein: CASSSLRGGLSYEQYF
V gene: TRBV29-1; clone size: NA; D gene: NA; J gene: TRBJ1-3; CDR3 DNA: TGCAGCGTTGCTGACAGCTCTGGAAACACCATATATTTT; CDR3 protein: CSVADSSGNTIYF
V gene: TRBV27; clone size: NA; D gene: NA; J gene: TRBJ2-2; CDR3 DNA: TGTGCCAGCAGCACGGGTGGGACAACGAGGGACGTCGGCCCCCTCCACACCGGGGAGCTGTTTTTT; CDR3 protein: CASSTGGTTRDVGPLHTGELFF
V gene: TRBV7-9; clone size: NA; D gene: NA; J gene: TRBJ1-4; CDR3 DNA: TGTGCCAGCTCCCGGGCGGGGTTGGCTAATGAAAAACTGTTTTTT; CDR3 protein: CASSRAGLANEKLFF
V gene: TRBV2; clone size: NA; D gene: NA; J gene: TRBJ2-3; CDR3 DNA: TGTGCCAGCAGTACTAGCACAGATACGCAGTATTTT; CDR3 protein: CASSTSTDTQYF
V gene: TRBV4-3; clone size: NA; D gene: NA; J gene: TRBJ1-2; CDR3 DNA: TGCGCCAGCAGCCATCTCCTTGGCCATGGCTACACCTTC; CDR3 protein: CASSHLLGHGYTF
V gene: TRBV9; clone size: NA; D gene: NA; J gene: TRBJ1-6; CDR3 DNA: TGTGCCAGCAGCGCTCAGGGTTCACCCCTCCACTTT; CDR3 protein: CASSAQGSPLHF
V gene: TRBV9; clone size: NA; D gene: TRBD2; J gene: TRBJ2-3; CDR3 DNA: TGTGCCAGCAGCGTCCTAGCGGGAGCTTTTGATACGCAGTATTTT; CDR3 protein: CASSVLAGAFDTQYF
V gene: TRBV7-9; clone size: NA; D gene: TRBD1; J gene: TRBJ1-2; CDR3 DNA: TGTGCCAGCAGCCCCCGGGACAGGGAGTATGGCTACACCTTC; CDR3 protein: CASSPRDREYGYTF
V gene: TRBV25-1; clone size: few; D gene: NA; J gene: TRBJ2-7; CDR3 DNA: TGTGCCTCAAAACCAGGGGAGCACGAGCAGTACTTC; CDR3 protein: CASKPGEHEQYF
V gene: TRBV4-1; clone size: many; D gene: NA; J gene: TRBJ1-5; CDR3 DNA: TGCGCCAGCAGCCAAGACGGAGGATTGGGCAATCAGCCCCAGCATTTT; CDR3 protein: CASSQDGGLGNQPQHF
V gene: TRBV7-2; clone size: NA; D gene: TRBD1; J gene: TRBJ1-2; CDR3 DNA: TGTGCCAGCAGCCTGGAGGGGGCTCGGGGGTATGGCTACACCTTC; CDR3 protein: CASSLEGARGYGYTF
V gene: TRBV28; clone size: NA; D gene: TRBD1; J gene: TRBJ1-3; CDR3 DNA: TGTGCCAGCAGGCCCTCGACAGGGGTTGGAAACACCATATATTTT; CDR3 protein: CASRPSTGVGNTIYF
V gene: TRBV3-1/TRBV3-2; clone size: NA; D gene: TRBD1; J gene: TRBJ1-4; CDR3 DNA: TGTGCCAGCAGCCAAGGGCCGGGACAGGGGTCGAGCAATGAAAAACTGTTTTTT; CDR3 protein: CASSQGPGQGSSNEKLFF
V gene: TRBV29-1; clone size: NA; D gene: NA; J gene: TRBJ1-3; CDR3 DNA: TGCAGCGTTGAAGACGAGGGAAACACCATATATTTT; CDR3 protein: CSVEDEGNTIYF
V gene: TRBV4-2; clone size: NA; D gene: TRBD1; J gene: TRBJ1-1; CDR3 DNA: TGTGCCAGCAGCCGCTTTCCAGGGGGGAACACTGAAGCTTTCTTT; CDR3 protein: CASSRFPGGNTEAFF
V gene: TRBV3-1/TRBV3-2; clone size: NA; D gene: TRBD1; J gene: TRBJ1-1; CDR3 DNA: TGTGCCAGCAGCCAGGAGGGGGCCCCTGAAGCTTTCTTT; CDR3 protein: CASSQEGAPEAFF
V gene: TRBV10-3; clone size: NA; D gene: NA; J gene: TRBJ2-2; CDR3 DNA: TGTGCCATCAGTGACAGGGCCGGGGAGCTGTTTTTT; CDR3 protein: CAISDRAGELFF
V gene: TRBV19; clone size: NA; D gene: TRBD1; J gene: TRBJ1-1; CDR3 DNA: TGTGCCAGTAGTATTGGGACAGGGGGTTCGCGAGCTGAAGCTTTCTTT; CDR3 protein: CASSIGTGGSRAEAFF